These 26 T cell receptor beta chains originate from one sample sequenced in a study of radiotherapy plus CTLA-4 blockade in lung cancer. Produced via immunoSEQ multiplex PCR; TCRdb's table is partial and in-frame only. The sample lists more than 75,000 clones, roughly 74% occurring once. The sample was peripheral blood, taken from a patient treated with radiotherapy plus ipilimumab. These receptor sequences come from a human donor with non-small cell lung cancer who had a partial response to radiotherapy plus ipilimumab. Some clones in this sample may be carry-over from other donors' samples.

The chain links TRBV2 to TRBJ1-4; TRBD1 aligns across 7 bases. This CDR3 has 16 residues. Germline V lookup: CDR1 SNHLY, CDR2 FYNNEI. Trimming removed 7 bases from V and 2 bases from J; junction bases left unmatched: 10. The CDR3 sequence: CASKGRGWWTNEKLFF. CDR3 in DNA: TGTGCCAGCAAAGGCAGGGGGTGGTGGACTAATGAAAAACTGTTTTTT.

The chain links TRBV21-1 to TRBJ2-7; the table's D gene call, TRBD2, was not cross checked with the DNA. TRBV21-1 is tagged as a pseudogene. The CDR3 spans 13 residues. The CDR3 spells CASSNALPHEQYF. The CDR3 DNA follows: TGTGCCAGCAGCAATGCGCTTCCCCACGAGCAGTACTTC.

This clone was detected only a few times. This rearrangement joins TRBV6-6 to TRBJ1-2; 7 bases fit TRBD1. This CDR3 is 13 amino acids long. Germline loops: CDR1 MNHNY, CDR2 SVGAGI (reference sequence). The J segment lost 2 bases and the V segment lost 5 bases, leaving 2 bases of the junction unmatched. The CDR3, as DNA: TGTGCCAGCAGTCCGACAGGGAACTATGGCTACACCTTC. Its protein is CASSPTGNYGYTF.

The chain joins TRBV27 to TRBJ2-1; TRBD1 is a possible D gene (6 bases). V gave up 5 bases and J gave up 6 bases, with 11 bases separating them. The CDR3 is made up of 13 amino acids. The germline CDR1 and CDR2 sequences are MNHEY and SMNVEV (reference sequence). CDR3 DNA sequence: TGTGCCAGCAGTACAGGGTCCGGCAATGAGCAGTTCTTC. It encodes CASSTGSGNEQFF.

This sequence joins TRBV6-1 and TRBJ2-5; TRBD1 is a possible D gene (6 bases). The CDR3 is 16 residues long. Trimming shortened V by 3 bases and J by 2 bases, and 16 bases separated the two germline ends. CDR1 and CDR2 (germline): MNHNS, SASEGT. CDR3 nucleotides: TGTGCCAGCAGTGACCTCCGGGACAACCTACAAGAGACCCAGTACTTC. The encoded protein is CASSDLRDNLQETQYF.

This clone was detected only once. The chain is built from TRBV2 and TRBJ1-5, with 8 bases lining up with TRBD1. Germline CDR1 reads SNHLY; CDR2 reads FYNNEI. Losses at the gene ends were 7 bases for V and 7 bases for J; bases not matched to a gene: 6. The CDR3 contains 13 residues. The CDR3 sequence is CASTKDRVQPQHF. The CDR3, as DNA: TGTGCCAGCACCAAGGACAGGGTGCAGCCCCAGCATTTT. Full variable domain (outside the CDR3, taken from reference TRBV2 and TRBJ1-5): EPEVTQTPSHQVTQMGQEVILRCVPISNHLYFYWYRQILGQKVEFLVSFYNNEISEKSEIFDDQFSVERPDGSNFTLKIRSTKLEDSAMYFCASTKDRVQPQHFGDGTRLSIL.

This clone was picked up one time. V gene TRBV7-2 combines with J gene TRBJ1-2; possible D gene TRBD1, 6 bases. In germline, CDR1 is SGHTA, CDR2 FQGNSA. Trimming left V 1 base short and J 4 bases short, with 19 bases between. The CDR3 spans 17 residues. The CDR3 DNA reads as TGTGCCAGCAGCTTAGTCGTAGGGCCAGGGGTAGGCTATGGCTACACCTTC. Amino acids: CASSLVVGPGVGYGYTF.

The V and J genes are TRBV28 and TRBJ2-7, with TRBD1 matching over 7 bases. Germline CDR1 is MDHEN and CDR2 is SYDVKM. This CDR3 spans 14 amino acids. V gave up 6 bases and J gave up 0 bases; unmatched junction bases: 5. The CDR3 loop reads CASRPTGNSYEQYF. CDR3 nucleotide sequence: TGTGCCAGCAGACCGACAGGGAACTCCTACGAGCAGTACTTC.

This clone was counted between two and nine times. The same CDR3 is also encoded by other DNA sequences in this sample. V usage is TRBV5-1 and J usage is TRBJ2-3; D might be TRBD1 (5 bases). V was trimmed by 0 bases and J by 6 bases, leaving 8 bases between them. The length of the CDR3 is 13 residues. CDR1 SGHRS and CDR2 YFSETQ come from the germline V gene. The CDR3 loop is CASSLGGPDTQYF. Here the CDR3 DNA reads TGCGCCAGCAGCTTGGGGGGCCCGGATACGCAGTATTTT.

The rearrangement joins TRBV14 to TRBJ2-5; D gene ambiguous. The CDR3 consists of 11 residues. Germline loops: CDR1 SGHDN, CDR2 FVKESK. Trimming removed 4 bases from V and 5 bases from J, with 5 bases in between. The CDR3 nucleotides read TGTGCCAGCAGCCTCGTGGAGACCCAGTACTTC. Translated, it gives CASSLVETQYF.

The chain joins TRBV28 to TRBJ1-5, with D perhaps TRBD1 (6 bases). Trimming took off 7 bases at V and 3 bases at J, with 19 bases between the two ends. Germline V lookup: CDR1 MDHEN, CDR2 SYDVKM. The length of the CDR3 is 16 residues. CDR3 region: CASTQPTGDFNQPQHF. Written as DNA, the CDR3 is TGTGCCAGCACCCAACCGACAGGAGATTTCAATCAGCCCCAGCATTTT.

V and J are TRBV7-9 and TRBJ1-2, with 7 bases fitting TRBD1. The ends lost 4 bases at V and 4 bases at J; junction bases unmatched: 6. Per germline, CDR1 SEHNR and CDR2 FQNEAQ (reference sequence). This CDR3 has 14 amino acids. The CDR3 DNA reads TGTGCCAGCAGCTCGCCGGGACAGAGCTATGGCTACACCTTC. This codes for CASSSPGQSYGYTF.

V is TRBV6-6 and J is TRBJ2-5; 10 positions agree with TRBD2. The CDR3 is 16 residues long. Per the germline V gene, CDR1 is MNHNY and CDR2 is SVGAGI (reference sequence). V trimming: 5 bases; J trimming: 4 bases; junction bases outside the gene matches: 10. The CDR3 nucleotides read TGTGCCAGCAGTCGGGCGGGGACTAGCGTTTCAGAGACCCAGTACTTC. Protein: CASSRAGTSVSETQYF.

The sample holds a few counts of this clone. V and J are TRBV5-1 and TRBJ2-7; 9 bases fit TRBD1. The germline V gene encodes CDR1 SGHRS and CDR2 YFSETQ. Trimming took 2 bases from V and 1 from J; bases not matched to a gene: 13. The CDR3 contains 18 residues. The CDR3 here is CASSLPRSTGGFSYEQYF. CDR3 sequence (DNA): TGCGCCAGCAGCTTACCTAGGTCGACAGGGGGGTTTTCCTACGAGCAGTACTTC.

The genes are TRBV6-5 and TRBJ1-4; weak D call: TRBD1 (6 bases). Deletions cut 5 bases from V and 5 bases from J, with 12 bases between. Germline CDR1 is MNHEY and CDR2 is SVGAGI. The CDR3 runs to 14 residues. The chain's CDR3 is CASSPQGLNEKLFF. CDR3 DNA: TGTGCCAGCAGTCCACAGGGATTAAATGAAAAACTGTTTTTT.

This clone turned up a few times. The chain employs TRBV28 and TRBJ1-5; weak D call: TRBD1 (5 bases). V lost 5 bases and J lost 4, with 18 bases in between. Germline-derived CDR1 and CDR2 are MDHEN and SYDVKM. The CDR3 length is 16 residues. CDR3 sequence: CASSILDQGSNQPQHF. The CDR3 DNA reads TGTGCCAGCAGTATCCTAGACCAGGGTAGTAATCAGCCCCAGCATTTT.

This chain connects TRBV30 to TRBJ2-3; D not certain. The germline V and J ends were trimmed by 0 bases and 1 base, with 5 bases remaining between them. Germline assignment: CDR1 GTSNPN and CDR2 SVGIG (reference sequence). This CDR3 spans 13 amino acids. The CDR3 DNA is TGTGCCTGGAGTGTACTCGGCACAGATACGCAGTATTTT. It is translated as CAWSVLGTDTQYF.

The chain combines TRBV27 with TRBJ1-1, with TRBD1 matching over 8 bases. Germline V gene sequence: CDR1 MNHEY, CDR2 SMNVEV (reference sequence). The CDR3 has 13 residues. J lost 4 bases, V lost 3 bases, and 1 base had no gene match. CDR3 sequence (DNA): TGTGCCAGCAGTTTCACAGGGGGCACTGAAGCTTTCTTT. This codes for CASSFTGGTEAFF.

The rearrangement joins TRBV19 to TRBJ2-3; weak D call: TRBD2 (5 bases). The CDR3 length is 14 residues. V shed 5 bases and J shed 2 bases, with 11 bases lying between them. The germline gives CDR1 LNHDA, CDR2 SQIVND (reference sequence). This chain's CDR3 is CASSLRESTDTQYF. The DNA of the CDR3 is TGTGCCAGTAGTTTACGGGAATCCACAGATACGCAGTATTTT. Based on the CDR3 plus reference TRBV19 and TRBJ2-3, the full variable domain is DGGITQSPKYLFRKEGQNVTLSCEQNLNHDAMYWYRQDPGQGLRLIYYSQIVNDFQKGDIAEGYSVSREKKESFPLTVTSAQKNPTAFYLCASSLRESTDTQYFGPGTRLTVL.

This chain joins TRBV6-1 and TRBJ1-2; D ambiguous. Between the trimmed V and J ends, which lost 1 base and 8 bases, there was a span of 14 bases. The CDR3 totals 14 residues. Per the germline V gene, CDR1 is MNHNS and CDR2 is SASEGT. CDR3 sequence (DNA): TGTGCCAGCAGTGAAGGGAGGCATCTCTACGGCTACACCTTC. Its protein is CASSEGRHLYGYTF.

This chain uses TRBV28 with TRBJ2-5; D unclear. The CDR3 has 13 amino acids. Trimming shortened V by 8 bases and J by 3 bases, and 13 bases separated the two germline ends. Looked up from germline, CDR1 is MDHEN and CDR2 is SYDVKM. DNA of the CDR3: TGTGCCAGCTTGTCGCTTCTAGAAGAGACCCAGTACTTC. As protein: CASLSLLEETQYF.

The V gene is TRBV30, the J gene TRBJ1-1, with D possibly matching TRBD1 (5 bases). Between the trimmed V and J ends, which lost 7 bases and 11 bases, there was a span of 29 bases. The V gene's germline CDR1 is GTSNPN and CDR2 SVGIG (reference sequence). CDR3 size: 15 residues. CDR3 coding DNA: TGTGCCTTTACAACTCTCCGGACCGGGGTCGGGGGGGCTTTCTTT. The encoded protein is CAFTTLRTGVGGAFF.

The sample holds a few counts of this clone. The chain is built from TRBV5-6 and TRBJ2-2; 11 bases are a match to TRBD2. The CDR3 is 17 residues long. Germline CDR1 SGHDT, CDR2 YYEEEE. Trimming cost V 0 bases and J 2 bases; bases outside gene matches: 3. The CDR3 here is CASSLASGGHNTGELFF. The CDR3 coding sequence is TGTGCCAGCAGCTTGGCTAGCGGGGGGCATAACACCGGGGAGCTGTTTTTT.

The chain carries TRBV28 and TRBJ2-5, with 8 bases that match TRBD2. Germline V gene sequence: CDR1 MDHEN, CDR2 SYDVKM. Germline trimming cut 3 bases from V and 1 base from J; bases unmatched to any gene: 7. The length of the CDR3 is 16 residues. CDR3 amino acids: CASSLGGLGVQETQYF. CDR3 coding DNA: TGTGCCAGCAGTTTGGGGGGACTAGGAGTCCAAGAGACCCAGTACTTC.

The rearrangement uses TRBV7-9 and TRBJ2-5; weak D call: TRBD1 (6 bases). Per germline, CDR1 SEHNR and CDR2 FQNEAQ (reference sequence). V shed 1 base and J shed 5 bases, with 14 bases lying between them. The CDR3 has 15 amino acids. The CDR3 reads CASSLGGMQGETQYF. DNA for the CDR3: TGTGCCAGCAGCTTAGGAGGGATGCAGGGGGAGACCCAGTACTTC. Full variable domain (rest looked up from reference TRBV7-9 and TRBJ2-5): DTGVSQNPRHKITKRGQNVTFRCDPISEHNRLYWYRQTLGQGPEFLTYFQNEAQLEKSRLLSDRFSAERPKGSFSTLEIQRTEQGDSAMYLCASSLGGMQGETQYFGPGTRLLVL.

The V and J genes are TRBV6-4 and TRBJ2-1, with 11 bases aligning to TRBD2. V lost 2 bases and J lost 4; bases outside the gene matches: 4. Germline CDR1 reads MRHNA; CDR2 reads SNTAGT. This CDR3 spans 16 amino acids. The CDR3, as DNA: TGTGCCAGCAGTGACCATAGCGGGAGGGGATACAATGAGCAGTTCTTC. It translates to CASSDHSGRGYNEQFF.